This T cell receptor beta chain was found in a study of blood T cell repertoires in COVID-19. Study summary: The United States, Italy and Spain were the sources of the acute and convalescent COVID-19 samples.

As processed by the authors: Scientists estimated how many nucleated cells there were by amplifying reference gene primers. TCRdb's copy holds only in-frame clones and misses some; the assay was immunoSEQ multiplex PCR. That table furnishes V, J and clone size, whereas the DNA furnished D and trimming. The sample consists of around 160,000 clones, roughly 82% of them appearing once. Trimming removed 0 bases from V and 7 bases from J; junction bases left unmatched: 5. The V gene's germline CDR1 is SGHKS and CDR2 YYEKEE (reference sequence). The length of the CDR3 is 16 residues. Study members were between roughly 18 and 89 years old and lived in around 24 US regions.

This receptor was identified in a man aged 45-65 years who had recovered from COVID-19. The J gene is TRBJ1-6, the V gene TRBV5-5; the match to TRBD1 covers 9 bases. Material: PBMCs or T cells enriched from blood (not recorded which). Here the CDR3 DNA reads TGTGCCAGCAGCTTGGAGGGGACAGGGTACAATTCACCCCTCCACTTT. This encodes CASSLEGTGYNSPLHF.